The 27 T cell receptor beta chains listed next were all sequenced from one sample in a study of chemoradiotherapy in HPV16-positive cancers. Using immunoSEQ multiplex PCR, the repertoire was profiled, and TCRdb retains in-frame clones only, with some absent. The sample includes about 12,000 clones, 55% to 75% of them seen just once. Sampling was done from a patient who underwent chemoradiotherapy. The receptors come from a human donor with HPV-associated anogenital cancer.

This clone was seen a handful of times. The J gene is TRBJ2-7, the V gene TRBV10-2, with TRBD2 matching over 10 bases. The CDR3 extends over 13 amino acids. The germline CDR1 and CDR2 sequences are WSHSY and SAAADI. V dropped 3 bases and J dropped 7; count of bases not matched to a gene: 3. This CDR3 is CASSELAGQEQYF. The CDR3 DNA reads TGCGCCAGCAGTGAACTAGCGGGACAAGAGCAGTACTTC.

The rearrangement links TRBV6-1 to TRBJ2-7; 10 bases line up with TRBD1. Germline V gene sequence: CDR1 MNHNS, CDR2 SASEGT. Trimming cost V 3 bases and J 5 bases; bases outside gene matches: 7. The CDR3 loop spans 15 amino acids. DNA for the CDR3: TGTGCCAGCAGTGACGGGACAGGGGAGGTCGACGAGCAGTACTTC. It encodes CASSDGTGEVDEQYF.

The chain recombines TRBV5-4 with TRBJ2-5, with TRBD2 matching 11 bases. The CDR3 length is 14 residues. Germline assignment: CDR1 SGHNT and CDR2 YYREEE (reference sequence). V lost 2 bases to trimming and J lost 4 bases; unmatched junction nucleotides: 1. The CDR3 region has the DNA TGTGCCAGCAGCTTAGGACTAGCGGGAGAGACCCAGTACTTC. Residues: CASSLGLAGETQYF.

J is TRBJ2-1 and V is TRBV28; 10 bases align to TRBD1. Germline CDR1 reads MDHEN; CDR2 reads SYDVKM. The CDR3 consists of 21 residues. The trim removed 1 base at V and 0 bases at J, leaving 15 bases unmatched. CDR3 protein: CASSLLGVWTGGLSSYNEQFF. The CDR3 coding sequence is TGTGCCAGCAGTTTATTGGGTGTATGGACAGGGGGTTTAAGCTCCTACAATGAGCAGTTCTTC.

The rearrangement joins TRBV9 to TRBJ1-1, with D possibly TRBD1 on 6 matching bases. Germline V gene data show CDR1 as SGDLS and CDR2 as YYNGEE. Trimming took 0 bases from V and 4 from J, leaving 7 bases between them. This CDR3 is 13 amino acids long. CDR3 residues: CASSVGGATEAFF. CDR3 sequence (DNA): TGTGCCAGCAGCGTAGGGGGGGCCACTGAAGCTTTCTTT.

This clone showed up just a few times. V is TRBV11-2 and J is TRBJ2-3; possibly TRBD2 for D (5 bases). This CDR3 contains 17 residues. The V gene lost 2 bases and the J gene lost 2 bases, with 17 bases spanning the gap. Germline lookup yields CDR1 SGHAT and CDR2 FQNNGV. CDR3 in amino acids: CASSLSIASPPTDTQYF. CDR3 DNA sequence: TGTGCCAGCAGCTTATCCATAGCTAGCCCCCCCACAGATACGCAGTATTTT.

This clone appeared a few times. The rearrangement uses TRBV7-9 and TRBJ1-2; D unresolved. With 6 bases removed from V and 3 bases from J, the gap between germline ends came to 14 bases. The CDR3 consists of 14 residues. Per germline, CDR1 SEHNR and CDR2 FQNEAQ (reference sequence). The CDR3, as DNA: TGTGCCAGCAGGCCGGAATACCTCGACTATGGCTACACCTTC. Encoded protein: CASRPEYLDYGYTF.

The V call is TRBV5-1, the J call TRBJ2-3, with D perhaps matching TRBD1 or TRBD2 (5 bases each). The length of the CDR3 is 15 residues. CDR1 and CDR2 from the germline V gene are SGHRS and YFSETQ. The V end lost 0 bases, the J end lost 4 bases, and 12 bases lay between the germline ends. The CDR3 is CASSLGDLGADTQYF. In nucleotides, the CDR3 is TGCGCCAGCAGCTTGGGGGATTTGGGGGCAGATACGCAGTATTTT.

This clone was seen only a few times. The chain employs TRBV7-6 and TRBJ2-2, with D possibly TRBD2 on 6 matching bases. The germline V gene encodes CDR1 SGHVS and CDR2 FNYEAQ. CDR3 length: 17 residues. Between the trimmed V and J ends, which lost 1 base and 4 bases, there was a span of 16 bases. CDR3: CASSLVWSGVGTGELFF. The CDR3 region has the DNA TGTGCCAGCAGCTTAGTCTGGTCGGGAGTTGGCACCGGGGAGCTGTTTTTT. The entire variable domain, with the rest obtained from reference TRBV7-6 and TRBJ2-2, is as follows: GAGVSQSPRYKVTKRGQDVALRCDPISGHVSLYWYRQALGQGPEFLTYFNYEAQQDKSGLPNDRFSAERPEGSISTLTIQRTEQRDSAMYRCASSLVWSGVGTGELFFGEGSRLTVL.

This chain joins TRBV4-3 and TRBJ2-7; either TRBD1 or TRBD2 may fit D (5 bases each). From germline, CDR1 is LGHNA and CDR2 YSLEER. Trimming removed 0 bases at V and 6 bases at J, with 15 bases between. The CDR3 runs to 15 residues. The CDR3 spells CASSQDWGGSAEQYF. In DNA, the CDR3 is TGCGCCAGCAGCCAAGATTGGGGCGGGTCCGCCGAGCAGTACTTC.

This chain connects TRBV6-1 to TRBJ2-3; D is possibly TRBD1 (6 bases). Germline V lookup: CDR1 MNHNS, CDR2 SASEGT. The CDR3 consists of 17 residues. Trimming pared 2 bases from V and 5 bases from J, leaving 20 bases between. In nucleotides, the CDR3 is TGTGCCAGCAGTGAAAAAGAGACAGGACTTTCTCGAGATACGCAGTATTTT. Translating it yields CASSEKETGLSRDTQYF.

The chain uses TRBV5-1 and TRBJ1-1, with D unclear. Germline lookup yields CDR1 SGHRS and CDR2 YFSETQ. The V end was cut by 1 base, the J end by 1 base, with 5 bases between. CDR3 length: 13 residues. CDR3 region: CASSLMGNTEAFF. CDR3 sequence (DNA): TGCGCCAGCAGCTTGATGGGGAACACTGAAGCTTTCTTT.

The rearrangement links TRBV5-4 to TRBJ2-2, with D unresolved. Germline assignment: CDR1 SGHNT and CDR2 YYREEE (reference sequence). V lost 3 bases, J lost 0 bases, and 6 bases lay in between. The CDR3 runs to 14 residues. CDR3 coding DNA: TGTGCCAGCAGCTCAGGACCGAACACCGGGGAGCTGTTTTTT. It encodes CASSSGPNTGELFF.

The table lists this clone with a count of one. The chain couples TRBV27 to TRBJ2-7, with 11 bases aligning to TRBD2. Germline CDR1 and CDR2: MNHEY and SMNVEV (reference sequence). The CDR3 has 17 residues. With V trimmed by 0 bases and J by 2 bases, 6 bases remained unmatched. The chain's CDR3 is CASSLSRTSGSTYEQYF. CDR3 in DNA: TGTGCCAGCAGTTTATCCCGCACTAGCGGGAGTACCTACGAGCAGTACTTC.

The chain combines TRBV15 with TRBJ1-2; D is undetermined. The CDR3 is made up of 15 amino acids. CDR1 and CDR2 (germline): LNHNV, YYDKDF (reference sequence). Trimming removed 0 bases from V and 4 bases from J, with 12 bases in between. CDR3 protein: CATSRDRGYPYGYTF. Here the CDR3 DNA reads TGTGCCACCAGCAGAGATCGAGGGTATCCCTATGGCTACACCTTC. The full variable domain, its missing parts supplied by reference TRBV15 and TRBJ1-2, is DAMVIQNPRYQVTQFGKPVTLSCSQTLNHNVMYWYQQKSSQAPKLLFHYYDKDFNNEADTPDNFQSRRPNTSFCFLDIRSPGLGDTAMYLCATSRDRGYPYGYTFGSGTRLTVV.

V usage is TRBV9 and J usage is TRBJ2-7; tentatively, D is TRBD2 (6 bases). V was pared by 0 bases and J by 2 bases, with 15 bases between. This CDR3 region has 16 residues. CDR1 is SGDLS, CDR2 YYNGEE, per germline. The CDR3 coding sequence is TGTGCCAGCAGCGTAGCGGGAGAGACAAGAACCTACGAGCAGTACTTC. Amino acid sequence: CASSVAGETRTYEQYF.

The chain has TRBV5-4 and TRBJ2-2; D is unresolved. CDR1 is SGHNT and CDR2 is YYREEE in the germline V gene (reference sequence). The CDR3 extends over 13 amino acids. With 6 bases removed from V and 7 bases from J, the gap between germline ends came to 13 bases. CDR3 amino acids: CASTEAGGGELFF. The DNA of the CDR3 is TGTGCCAGCACCGAAGCCGGTGGCGGGGAGCTGTTTTTT.

V gene TRBV11-2 combines with J gene TRBJ2-5, with TRBD2 matching 10 bases. The V gene end was trimmed by 1 base and the J gene end by 4 bases; junction bases not matched to a gene: 6. The CDR3 runs 16 residues. Germline assignment: CDR1 SGHAT and CDR2 FQNNGV. The CDR3 loop is CASSLGSGRVGETQYF. CDR3 nucleotide sequence: TGTGCCAGCAGCTTAGGGAGCGGGAGGGTTGGAGAGACCCAGTACTTC.

The chain uses TRBV7-2 and TRBJ2-5; a weak D match, TRBD1 (5 bases). V gave up 4 bases and J gave up 6 bases, with 21 bases separating them. Germline CDR1 reads SGHTA; CDR2 reads FQGNSA. This CDR3 region has 16 residues. The CDR3 nucleotides read TGTGCCAGCAGCTCAACCCTTGGGGCCGGCGTAAAGACCCAGTACTTC. It codes for CASSSTLGAGVKTQYF.

The chain employs TRBV29-1 and TRBJ2-1, with TRBD2 identical over 11 bases. Germline V gene data show CDR1 as SQVTM and CDR2 as ANQGSEA. The CDR3 contains 14 residues. V shed 4 bases, J shed 6 bases, and the junction held 5 bases outside the gene matches. As DNA, the CDR3 is TGCAGCGTTGCTCGACTAGCGGGACTCAATGAGCAGTTCTTC. Amino acid sequence: CSVARLAGLNEQFF.

As for this clone: Other DNA variants within this sample encode the same CDR3. This chain links TRBV6-1 with TRBJ2-5; D perhaps matches TRBD2 (6 bases). Per germline, CDR1 MNHNS and CDR2 SASEGT. This CDR3 is 15 amino acids long. V lost 0 bases and J lost 1, with 9 bases in between. The CDR3 bases are TGTGCCAGCAGTGAAGCTTCCGGGGGCCAAGAGACCCAGTACTTC. This gives the protein CASSEASGGQETQYF.

V and J are TRBV4-1 and TRBJ2-1; 9 bases are a match to TRBD1. V lost 2 bases, J lost 8 bases, and 7 bases stayed unmatched. Germline CDR1 MGHRA, CDR2 YSYEKL. The CDR3 spans 15 residues. CDR3 sequence: CASSQFTGGQDEQFF. Here the CDR3 DNA reads TGCGCCAGCAGCCAATTTACAGGGGGCCAGGATGAGCAGTTCTTC.

This rearrangement joins TRBV2 to TRBJ1-1, with a tentative D call TRBD1 (6 bases). The CDR3 totals 13 residues. In germline, CDR1 is SNHLY, CDR2 FYNNEI. Trimming took 3 bases from V and 10 from J, leaving 15 bases between them. The CDR3 coding sequence is TGTGCCAGCAGTGAGGGGGCGGGTGATTCAGCTTTCTTT. Its protein is CASSEGAGDSAFF. Based on the CDR3 plus reference TRBV2 and TRBJ1-1, the full variable domain is EPEVTQTPSHQVTQMGQEVILRCVPISNHLYFYWYRQILGQKVEFLVSFYNNEISEKSEIFDDQFSVERPDGSNFTLKIRSTKLEDSAMYFCASSEGAGDSAFFGQGTRLTVV.

The J gene is TRBJ2-1, the V gene TRBV19, with D possibly being TRBD2 (5 bases). Germline V gives CDR1 LNHDA, CDR2 SQIVND (reference sequence). This CDR3 is 16 amino acids long. The germline V and J ends were trimmed by 4 bases and 5 bases, with 18 bases remaining between them. This chain's CDR3 is CASSSPSRSADNEQFF. Written as DNA, the CDR3 is TGTGCCAGTAGTAGCCCCTCTAGGTCAGCGGACAATGAGCAGTTCTTC. The entire variable domain, with the rest obtained from reference TRBV19 and TRBJ2-1, is as follows: DGGITQSPKYLFRKEGQNVTLSCEQNLNHDAMYWYRQDPGQGLRLIYYSQIVNDFQKGDIAEGYSVSREKKESFPLTVTSAQKNPTAFYLCASSSPSRSADNEQFFGPGTRLTVL.

The sample holds a few counts of this clone. The chain combines TRBV6-4 with TRBJ2-3; perhaps TRBD1 as D (7 bases). Between the trimmed V and J ends, which lost 0 bases and 4 bases, there was a span of 14 bases. This CDR3 is built from 16 residues. Germline-derived CDR1 and CDR2 are MRHNA and SNTAGT. This chain's CDR3 is CASSDSGQGGPDTQYF. The CDR3 DNA reads as TGTGCCAGCAGTGACTCCGGGCAGGGGGGACCAGATACGCAGTATTTT.

The chain carries TRBV6-5 and TRBJ2-6; D remains ambiguous. Trimming took 5 bases from V and 4 from J, leaving 3 bases between them. The CDR3 is made up of 12 amino acids. Germline loops: CDR1 MNHEY, CDR2 SVGAGI. The CDR3 region has the DNA TGTGCCAGCAGTCGGGGGGCCAACGTCCTGACTTTC. Protein sequence: CASSRGANVLTF.

This chain links TRBV5-6 with TRBJ2-3; tentative D call: TRBD2 (10 bases). CDR1 SGHDT and CDR2 YYEEEE come from the germline V gene. This CDR3 comprises 19 residues. The V end was cut by 4 bases, the J end by 2 bases, with 26 bases between. CDR3 sequence reads: CASSDRTGALAGPTDTQYF. The CDR3 nucleotides are TGTGCCAGCAGCGACAGGACAGGGGCACTAGCGGGACCCACAGATACGCAGTATTTT.